Presented here are 9 T cell receptor beta chains from one specimen sequenced in a study of T-cell memory formation after mild COVID-19. TCRdb reanalysed the 5' RACE reads using MiXCR and keeps one entry per CDR3 protein. The sample comprises about 320,000 distinct CDR3 sequences, around an eighth of which are singletons, and about 21% rests with the top ten. Specimen: PBMCs or a T cell subset sorted from them (not recorded which). The receptors derive from a man between 18 and 35 years old who had mild COVID-19 (a few samples of this study predate the infection). Cell type and time point are not known.

This chain uses TRBV5-1 with TRBJ1-2, with 12 bases identical to TRBD1. This CDR3 spans 13 amino acids. Trimming removed 7 bases from V and 8 bases from J; junction bases left unmatched: 6. Germline loops: CDR1 SGHRS, CDR2 YFSETQ. The CDR3 DNA reads TGCGCCAGCGGGACAGGGGGCGCGTCCGGCTACACCTTC. Its protein is CASGTGGASGYTF.

The CDR3 sequence is CASSHETDSYEQYF. CDR3 sequence (DNA): TGTGCCAGCAGTCACGAGACGGACTCCTACGAGCAGTACTTC. V is TRBV6-5 and J is TRBJ2-7, with no clear D. The CDR3 is 14 residues long. Trimming removed 5 bases at V and 0 bases at J, with 11 bases between. CDR1 is MNHEY and CDR2 is SVGAGI in the germline V gene.

The chain carries TRBV7-2 and TRBJ1-5; TRBD1 might be the D (5 bases). There are 16 residues in the CDR3. Trimming took 5 bases from V and 5 from J, leaving 19 bases between them. From germline, CDR1 is SGHTA and CDR2 FQGNSA. The CDR3 DNA reads as TGTGCCAGCAGCCCCCACGTGCGGGGCGTAGATCAGCCCCAGCATTTT. Translated, it gives CASSPHVRGVDQPQHF.

The rearrangement links TRBV11-2 to TRBJ2-7, with D possibly being TRBD2 (6 bases). The germline CDR1 and CDR2 sequences are SGHAT and FQNNGV. The CDR3 consists of 12 residues. Trimming cost V 4 bases and J 7 bases, with 11 bases left between them. This CDR3 reads CASSSNREEQYF. In DNA form, the CDR3 reads TGTGCCAGCAGCTCAAACCGGGAGGAGCAGTACTTC.

V and J are TRBV5-4 and TRBJ1-1; the D is unclear. Trimming removed 3 bases at V and 7 bases at J, with 7 bases between. The CDR3 extends over 11 amino acids. The germline CDR1 and CDR2 sequences are SGHNT and YYREEE (reference sequence). Written as DNA, the CDR3 is TGTGCCAGCAGCTACGGACGTGAAGCTTTCTTT. Residues: CASSYGREAFF.

The gene calls are TRBV30 and TRBJ1-5; no definite D call. Trimming left V 1 base short and J 6 bases short, with 13 bases between. The germline V gene has CDR1 GTSNPN and CDR2 SVGIG (reference sequence). CDR3 size: 14 residues. CDR3 region: CAWSGTGFGQPQHF. The CDR3 region has the DNA TGTGCCTGGAGTGGGACGGGGTTTGGTCAGCCCCAGCATTTT.

V is TRBV5-1 and J is TRBJ1-4, with TRBD1 identical over 8 bases. The CDR3 contains 16 residues. V shed 5 bases and J 6 bases; nucleotides not matched to a gene: 12. The V gene's germline CDR1 is SGHRS and CDR2 YFSETQ. CDR3 sequence: CASRRLPGTGDEKLFF. The CDR3 DNA sequence: TGCGCCAGCAGGCGGCTACCCGGGACAGGCGATGAAAAACTGTTTTTT.

This chain links TRBV6-5 with TRBJ2-7, with 7 nucleotides matching TRBD2. J gave up 5 bases and V 0 bases, and 13 bases lay outside the gene matches. Germline V lookup: CDR1 MNHEY, CDR2 SVGAGI. The CDR3 runs 17 residues. The CDR3 DNA sequence: TGTGCCAGCAGTTACTCGGGGGGGTCGTACGCCCCCCACGAGCAGTACTTC. Amino acids: CASSYSGGSYAPHEQYF.

The J gene is TRBJ2-5, the V gene TRBV10-2; TRBD2 matches 10 bases. Trimming cost V 6 bases and J 5 bases; bases outside gene matches: 9. The germline gives CDR1 WSHSY, CDR2 SAAADI. CDR3 length: 15 amino acids. The CDR3 loop is CASRAGGDRLETQYF. The CDR3, as DNA: TGCGCCAGCAGAGCGGGGGGGGACCGTCTGGAGACCCAGTACTTC.